This T cell receptor (beta chain) was captured in a study of identical twins. Looked up from germline, CDR1 is SGHNT and CDR2 is YENEEA. The CDR3 runs to 12 residues. V shed 5 bases and J shed 6 bases, with 11 bases lying between them. Remarks on this clonotype: Antigen: not known.

Study-level points and caveats: Those out-of-frame alpha sequences shared by twins showed an excess of low generation probability. Invariant cells of the MAIT and iNKT types might have partly distorted the zero-insertion analyses. Monozygotic twins shared more out-of-frame TCR alpha than recombination models predicted. Conclusions rested on cross-sectional statistics rather than following the same donors.

TCRdb reprocessed the 5' RACE reads with MiXCR, giving one entry per CDR3 protein. Of under 300,000 distinct CDR3 sequences in the sample, roughly 13% were seen once. V is TRBV11-3 and J is TRBJ2-7; possibly TRBD2 for D (6 bases). The sequenced sample consisted of memory (CD45RO+) T cells sorted from blood. The receptor's source is a woman aged 18-30 years in good health. The CDR3 DNA reads TGTGCCAGCAGCCCCGGGGGAGGCGAGCAGTACTTC. Its protein product is CASSPGGGEQYF.